This T cell receptor beta chain was sequenced for a study of blood T cell repertoires in COVID-19. Assignments of participants to cohorts depended upon their own reported clinical history. Trimming took 3 bases from V and 2 from J; bases not matched to a gene: 3. This CDR3 comprises 15 residues. Per the germline V gene, CDR1 is SEHNR and CDR2 is FQNEAQ (reference sequence). The table came from immunoSEQ multiplex PCR; TCRdb's copy has only in-frame clones and leaves some out. Seen here are approximately 200,000 clones, 80% to 90% observed once, and the top ten hold about 2.2%. The rearrangement uses TRBV7-9 and TRBJ2-5, with TRBD1 matching 10 bases. Sequencing was carried out using PBMCs or T cells enriched from blood (not recorded which). The origin of this receptor is a woman aged 40 to 49 with acute COVID-19. The CDR3 DNA reads as TGTGCCAGCAGCTTTGGGACAGGGGTACAAGAGACCCAGTACTTC. It is translated as CASSFGTGVQETQYF.